Listed here are 30 T cell receptor beta chains from one sample, sequenced in a study of blood T cell repertoires in COVID-19. Data came from immunoSEQ multiplex PCR; TCRdb stores just in-frame clones and leaves some out. The sample yields under 250,000 clones, 70% to 80% seen once. The specimen sequenced was peripheral blood. The source of these receptors is a woman in her 40s with COVID-19, enrolled during active disease.

The rearrangement uses TRBV10-1 and TRBJ2-7; tentative D call: TRBD1 (6 bases). Between the trimmed V and J ends, which lost 3 bases and 5 bases, there was a span of 14 bases. CDR1 WNHNN and CDR2 SYGVQD come from the germline V gene (reference sequence). CDR3 length: 14 residues. Here the CDR3 reads CASSDSKTGHEQYF. The DNA for the CDR3 is TGCGCCAGCAGTGATTCTAAGACAGGACACGAGCAGTACTTC.

This chain uses TRBV30 with TRBJ2-5; 7 bases are a match to TRBD1. Germline lookup yields CDR1 GTSNPN and CDR2 SVGIG (reference sequence). Losses at the gene ends were 1 base for V and 5 bases for J; bases not matched to a gene: 4. The length of the CDR3 is 13 residues. CDR3 coding DNA: TGTGCCTGGAGTGACACAGGGGTGGAGACCCAGTACTTC. Translated, it gives CAWSDTGVETQYF.

Remarks on this clone: One junction end disagrees with the germline gene, perhaps due to a read error. The chain combines TRBV30 with TRBJ1-2; 9 bases fit TRBD1. The germline gives CDR1 GTSNPN, CDR2 SVGIG (reference sequence). The CDR3 totals 15 residues. The CDR3 DNA reads TGTGCCTGGAGCCTCCCACCTACAGGGGGCTATCGCTACACCTTC. This gives the protein CAWSLPPTGGYRYTF.

The V call is TRBV6-5, the J call TRBJ1-1; no clear D. Germline V gene data show CDR1 as MNHEY and CDR2 as SVGAGI. Trimming shortened V by 0 bases and J by 0 bases, and 11 bases separated the two germline ends. There are 16 residues in the CDR3. The CDR3 DNA is TGTGCCAGCAGTTACTCGACGGCAGGAATGAACACTGAAGCTTTCTTT. Amino acid sequence: CASSYSTAGMNTEAFF.

This rearrangement joins TRBV14 to TRBJ2-1, with D possibly TRBD2 on 6 matching bases. CDR1 and CDR2 (germline): SGHDN, FVKESK. The CDR3 extends over 13 amino acids. V was trimmed by 2 bases and J by 10 bases, leaving 12 bases between them. DNA of the CDR3: TGTGCCAGCAGCCAAAATACGGCGGGAGAGCAGTTCTTC. This sequence encodes CASSQNTAGEQFF. Using reference TRBV14 and TRBJ2-1 for the parts outside the CDR3, the full variable domain is EAGVTQFPSHSVIEKGQTVTLRCDPISGHDNLYWYRRVMGKEIKFLLHFVKESKQDESGMPNNRFLAERTGGTYSTLKVQPAELEDSGVYFCASSQNTAGEQFFGPGTRLTVL.

The chain joins TRBV2 to TRBJ1-3; TRBD1 agrees at 9 bases. This CDR3 is 14 amino acids long. Looked up from germline, CDR1 is SNHLY and CDR2 is FYNNEI. V lost 6 bases, J lost 4 bases, and 4 bases stayed unmatched. The CDR3 is CASRSGTGGNTIYF. DNA of the CDR3: TGTGCCAGCAGATCCGGGACAGGGGGAAACACCATATATTTT.

This sequence joins TRBV7-9 and TRBJ1-1, with D possibly being TRBD1 (5 bases). The CDR3 totals 16 residues. The germline gives CDR1 SEHNR, CDR2 FQNEAQ (reference sequence). The germline V and J ends were trimmed by 3 bases and 4 bases, with 18 bases remaining between them. Here the CDR3 DNA reads TGTGCCAGCAGCTTTGATGGGGCTAGGGTCGGCACTGAAGCTTTCTTT. This encodes CASSFDGARVGTEAFF.

The genes are TRBV24-1 and TRBJ2-1; 7 bases are a match to TRBD2. This CDR3 is built from 12 residues. Germline CDR1 reads KGHDR; CDR2 reads SFDVKD. The trim removed 9 bases at V and 5 bases at J, leaving 3 bases unmatched. CDR3 amino acids: CATSGGNNEQFF. CDR3 bases: TGTGCCACCTCCGGGGGGAACAATGAGCAGTTCTTC.

The V gene is TRBV7-9, the J gene TRBJ2-7; 12 bases line up with TRBD2. Trimming took 5 bases from V and 3 from J; bases not matched to a gene: 5. Germline lookup yields CDR1 SEHNR and CDR2 FQNEAQ (reference sequence). The CDR3 has 15 residues. For the CDR3, the DNA is TGTGCCAGCAGCGTCACTAGCGGGGGGTTCTACGAGCAGTACTTC. This codes for CASSVTSGGFYEQYF.

Details on this clone: Other DNA sequences of this sample code for an identical CDR3. The chain uses TRBV24-1 and TRBJ2-7; 7 nucleotides align to TRBD2. The V gene end was trimmed by 3 bases and the J gene end by 4 bases; junction bases not matched to a gene: 2. Germline lookup yields CDR1 KGHDR and CDR2 SFDVKD. This CDR3 spans 13 amino acids. The CDR3 loop reads CATSDGGGYEQYF. In DNA, the CDR3 is TGTGCCACCAGTGATGGCGGGGGATACGAGCAGTACTTC.

CDR3 nucleotide sequence: TGTGCCAGCAGTCCGGTAACGGAGACTGAAGCTTTCTTT. Amino acid sequence: CASSPVTETEAFF. This chain connects TRBV27 to TRBJ1-1, with D uncertain. V gave up 5 bases and J gave up 5 bases, with 12 bases separating them. CDR1 MNHEY and CDR2 SMNVEV come from the germline V gene (reference sequence). The CDR3 contains 13 residues.

The rearrangement joins TRBV7-9 to TRBJ2-2, with D perhaps TRBD1 (6 bases). Germline lookup yields CDR1 SEHNR and CDR2 FQNEAQ (reference sequence). The V end was cut by 5 bases, the J end by 6 bases, with 19 bases between. The CDR3 contains 16 residues. The CDR3 loop reads CASSLIPGVLPGELFF. The CDR3 region has the DNA TGTGCCAGCAGCCTAATCCCAGGGGTGTTGCCCGGGGAGCTGTTTTTT.

The chain recombines TRBV7-6 with TRBJ2-3, with TRBD2 matching 11 bases. Germline V gives CDR1 SGHVS, CDR2 FNYEAQ. The CDR3 has 17 amino acids. With 1 base clipped from V and 7 bases from J, the junction kept 10 bases outside the gene matches. The CDR3 DNA reads TGTGCCAGCAGCTTAGATAGCGGGGGGGCCTACGCCTATACGCAGTATTTT. Its protein product is CASSLDSGGAYAYTQYF.

The chain uses TRBV9 and TRBJ1-2; 10 bases map to TRBD1. CDR3 length: 14 residues. After removal of 0 bases from V and 7 bases from J, the junction contained 3 bases not matched to a gene. Per germline, CDR1 SGDLS and CDR2 YYNGEE. CDR3 protein: CASSVVGDRGGYTF. The CDR3 DNA reads TGTGCCAGCAGCGTAGTTGGGGACAGGGGTGGCTACACCTTC.

The chain is built from TRBV5-6 and TRBJ1-2, with TRBD1 identical over 8 bases. The CDR3 length is 15 residues. Germline CDR1 reads SGHDT; CDR2 reads YYEEEE. The V segment lost 1 base and the J segment 7 bases; nucleotides outside the gene matches: 9. The DNA of the CDR3 is TGTGCCAGCAGCTTGTGGCTGGACAGGGTGGGTGGCTACACCTTC. Translating gives CASSLWLDRVGGYTF.

The genes are TRBV10-2 and TRBJ2-1, with TRBD2 matching 9 bases. V lost 6 bases, J lost 2 bases, and 5 bases stayed unmatched. Looked up from germline, CDR1 is WSHSY and CDR2 is SAAADI. CDR3 length: 15 residues. CDR3: CASSSAGGPYNEQFF. As DNA, the CDR3 is TGCGCCAGCAGCTCAGCGGGGGGACCCTACAATGAGCAGTTCTTC.

The gene calls are TRBV6-5 and TRBJ1-1; no definite D call. V dropped 4 bases and J dropped 1 base, with 7 bases sitting between them. Germline V lookup: CDR1 MNHEY, CDR2 SVGAGI. The CDR3 sequence is 13 residues long. This chain's CDR3 is CASSWAGNTEAFF. Here the CDR3 DNA reads TGTGCCAGCAGTTGGGCGGGGAACACTGAAGCTTTCTTT.

The chain combines TRBV3-1 (or the pseudogene TRBV3-2) with TRBJ2-1; tentatively, D is TRBD2 (5 bases). This CDR3 contains 16 residues. Per the germline V gene, CDR1 is LGHDT and CDR2 is YNNKEL (reference sequence). V lost 0 bases to trimming and J lost 1 base, with 10 bases between them. For the CDR3, the DNA is TGTGCCAGCAGCCAAGATCCTCCGGGATCCTACAATGAGCAGTTCTTC. Its protein is CASSQDPPGSYNEQFF.

V and J are TRBV11-1 and TRBJ1-2; D is perhaps TRBD1 (6 bases). The CDR3 consists of 16 residues. Between the trimmed V and J ends, which lost 2 bases and 0 bases, there was a span of 13 bases. Germline CDR1 SGHAT, CDR2 FQDESV (reference sequence). CDR3: CASSLNTGISNYGYTF. DNA of the CDR3: TGTGCCAGCAGCTTAAATACAGGGATTTCTAACTATGGCTACACCTTC.

The CDR3 nucleotides are TGTGCCAGCATGGGGGGAGTACAGCCCCAGCATTTT. Encoded protein: CASMGGVQPQHF. The V call is TRBV12-3 or TRBV12-4, the J call TRBJ1-5, with D perhaps matching TRBD1 (5 bases). The CDR3 sequence is 12 residues long. Between the trimmed V and J ends, which lost 7 bases and 7 bases, there was a span of 11 bases.

The chain uses TRBV7-2 and TRBJ2-7, with 8 bases lining up with TRBD2. The CDR3 consists of 14 residues. CDR1 is SGHTA and CDR2 is FQGNSA in the germline V gene. With V trimmed by 6 bases and J by 2 bases, 6 bases remained unmatched. The CDR3 DNA follows: TGTGCCAGCAGTTCTATAGCGGGACCCTACGAGCAGTACTTC. This gives the protein CASSSIAGPYEQYF.

The J gene is TRBJ1-1, the V gene TRBV9; the D is unclear. CDR3 size: 15 residues. V was clipped by 4 bases and J by 4 bases, with 17 bases between them. Per the germline V gene, CDR1 is SGDLS and CDR2 is YYNGEE. CDR3 region: CASSPPSGESTEAFF. CDR3 DNA: TGTGCCAGCAGCCCACCATCTGGGGAGAGCACTGAAGCTTTCTTT.

This chain links TRBV28 with TRBJ2-4; perhaps TRBD2 as D (5 bases). Germline-derived CDR1 and CDR2 are MDHEN and SYDVKM. The CDR3 extends over 17 amino acids. V was trimmed by 5 bases and J by 3 bases, leaving 20 bases between them. The CDR3 region is CASSPVGGKEDKNIQYF. The CDR3 nucleotides are TGTGCCAGCAGTCCCGTCGGAGGAAAAGAGGACAAAAACATTCAGTACTTC.

The rearrangement links TRBV12-3 or TRBV12-4 to TRBJ2-5, with D maybe TRBD2 (5 bases). The CDR3 is 13 residues long. Trimming cost V 8 bases and J 7 bases, with 17 bases left between them. The CDR3 nucleotides read TGTGCCAGCGGCTTCGGCGGCCGGGGGACCCAGTACTTC. It yields the protein CASGFGGRGTQYF.

The chain links TRBV5-1 to TRBJ1-1, with D uncertain. Germline V CDR1 and CDR2: SGHRS, YFSETQ. V gave up 0 bases and J gave up 5 bases, with 14 bases separating them. The CDR3 length is 15 residues. CDR3 sequence: CASSLAQPGGTEAFF. DNA of the CDR3: TGCGCCAGCAGCTTGGCCCAGCCCGGAGGGACTGAAGCTTTCTTT.

J is TRBJ2-1 and V is TRBV19, with TRBD2 identical over 10 bases. This CDR3 is 16 amino acids long. V shed 6 bases, J shed 4 bases, and the junction held 9 bases outside the gene matches. Germline V gene data show CDR1 as LNHDA and CDR2 as SQIVND (reference sequence). The CDR3: CASRRSSGGRYNEQFF. CDR3 sequence (DNA): TGTGCCAGTAGGAGATCTAGCGGGGGTCGTTACAATGAGCAGTTCTTC.

The CDR3, as DNA: TGTGCCTCCTCAGGGGGCGCCTACGAGCAGTACTTC. Translation gives CASSGGAYEQYF. This chain connects TRBV30 to TRBJ2-7; 8 bases are shared with TRBD1. V trimming: 7 bases; J trimming: 2 bases; junction bases outside the gene matches: 4. This CDR3 spans 12 amino acids. CDR1 is GTSNPN, CDR2 SVGIG, per germline (reference sequence).

J is TRBJ1-2 and V is TRBV19; 8 bases line up with TRBD1. CDR3 length: 13 residues. Germline loops: CDR1 LNHDA, CDR2 SQIVND (reference sequence). The trim removed 6 bases at V and 8 bases at J, leaving 8 bases unmatched. CDR3 residues: CASSPDRAGGYTF. CDR3 DNA: TGTGCCAGTAGCCCGGACAGGGCTGGAGGCTACACCTTC. The full variable domain, rest sourced from reference TRBV19 and TRBJ1-2, is DGGITQSPKYLFRKEGQNVTLSCEQNLNHDAMYWYRQDPGQGLRLIYYSQIVNDFQKGDIAEGYSVSREKKESFPLTVTSAQKNPTAFYLCASSPDRAGGYTFGSGTRLTVV.

The chain combines TRBV29-1 with TRBJ2-1, with D tentatively TRBD2 (5 bases). CDR1 is SQVTM, CDR2 ANQGSEA, per germline. The CDR3 is 12 amino acids. V dropped 1 base and J dropped 9 bases, with 10 bases sitting between them. DNA for the CDR3: TGCAGCGTTGAAGCCGCCGGGGTTGAGCAGTTCTTC. Translated, it gives CSVEAAGVEQFF.

The rearrangement links TRBV11-2 to TRBJ1-1; D gene ambiguous. Trimming took off 0 bases at V and 9 bases at J, with 11 bases between the two ends. The V gene's germline CDR1 is SGHAT and CDR2 FQNNGV. The CDR3 loop spans 13 amino acids. CDR3 DNA: TGTGCCAGCAGCTTAGATCTCAATCCTAAAGCTTTCTTT. This codes for CASSLDLNPKAFF.